The TCR beta chain under discussion was sequenced for a study of T-cell memory formation after mild COVID-19. TCRdb fed the 5' RACE reads into MiXCR, producing one record per CDR3 protein. The data hold just over 350,000 distinct CDR3 sequences, with roughly 14% observed a single time. The sample comprised PBMCs or a T cell subset sorted from them (not recorded which). This TCR came from a man aged 18 to 35 who had mild COVID-19 (a few samples of this study predate the infection). Cell type and time point are not known.

As DNA, the CDR3 is TGTGCCAGCAGCGTAAAAGGGGTGAACACCGGGGAGCTGTTTTTT. Encoded protein: CASSVKGVNTGELFF. J is TRBJ2-2 and V is TRBV9; D is possibly TRBD1 (5 bases). CDR1 is SGDLS and CDR2 is YYNGEE in the germline V gene. V was shortened by 1 base and J by 1 base, with 8 bases between the two germline ends. CDR3 length: 15 amino acids. The whole variable domain, remainder taken from reference TRBV9 and TRBJ2-2, is DSGVTQTPKHLITATGQRVTLRCSPRSGDLSVYWYQQSLDQGLQFLIQYYNGEERAKGNILERFSAQQFPDLHSELNLSSLELGDSALYFCASSVKGVNTGELFFGEGSRLTVL.